The entry below gives a single T cell receptor beta chain sequence along with its context. Its antigen remains unknown. This entry is derived from a study of response to subunit inactivated influenza vaccine. Notes on the study in general: Every seasonal influenza vaccination brings in few new T cells, the authors suggested.

This CDR3 spans 17 amino acids. Trimming removed 3 bases at V and 3 bases at J, with 18 bases between. Looked up from germline, CDR1 is LNHNV and CDR2 is YYDKDF (reference sequence). TCRdb recomputed calls from the RT-PCR reads with MiXCR, one row per CDR3 protein. Among hundreds of thousands of distinct CDR3 sequences, about 15% were seen once, and the ten largest hold roughly 3%. This TCR derives from a man in his fifties or sixties who received an inactivated influenza vaccine. The J gene is TRBJ2-1, the V gene TRBV15; D is possibly TRBD2 (7 bases). Here the sequenced sample was CD4+ T cells sorted from PBMCs, taken around 2 years after vaccination. CDR3 protein: CATSSLRSAGHYNEQFF. CDR3 nucleotides: TGTGCCACCAGCAGTCTACGTTCAGCGGGACACTACAATGAGCAGTTCTTC.